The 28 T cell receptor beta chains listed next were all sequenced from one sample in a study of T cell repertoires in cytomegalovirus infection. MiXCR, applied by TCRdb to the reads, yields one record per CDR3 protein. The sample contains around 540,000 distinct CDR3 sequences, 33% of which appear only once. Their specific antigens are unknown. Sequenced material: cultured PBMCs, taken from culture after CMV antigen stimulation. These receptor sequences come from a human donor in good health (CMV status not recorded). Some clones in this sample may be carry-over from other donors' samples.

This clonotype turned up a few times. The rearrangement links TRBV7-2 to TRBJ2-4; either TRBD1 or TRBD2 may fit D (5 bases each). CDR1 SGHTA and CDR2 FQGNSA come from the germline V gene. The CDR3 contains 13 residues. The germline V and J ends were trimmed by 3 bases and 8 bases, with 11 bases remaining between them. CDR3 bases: TGTGCCAGCAGCTTCTGGCAGGGAGACATTCAGTACTTC. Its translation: CASSFWQGDIQYF.

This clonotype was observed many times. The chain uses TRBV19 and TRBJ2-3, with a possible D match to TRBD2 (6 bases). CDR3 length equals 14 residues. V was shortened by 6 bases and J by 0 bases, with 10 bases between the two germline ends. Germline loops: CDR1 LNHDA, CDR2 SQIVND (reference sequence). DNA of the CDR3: TGTGCCAGTAGCCAAAGCGGGAGCACAGATACGCAGTATTTT. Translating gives CASSQSGSTDTQYF. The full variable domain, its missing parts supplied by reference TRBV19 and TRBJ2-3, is DGGITQSPKYLFRKEGQNVTLSCEQNLNHDAMYWYRQDPGQGLRLIYYSQIVNDFQKGDIAEGYSVSREKKESFPLTVTSAQKNPTAFYLCASSQSGSTDTQYFGPGTRLTVL.

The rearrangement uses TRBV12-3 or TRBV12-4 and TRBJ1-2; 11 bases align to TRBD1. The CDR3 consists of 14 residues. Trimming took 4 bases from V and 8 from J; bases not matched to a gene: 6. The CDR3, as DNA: TGTGCCAGCAGTTATGGACAGGGGGCGCGAGGCTACACCTTC. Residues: CASSYGQGARGYTF.

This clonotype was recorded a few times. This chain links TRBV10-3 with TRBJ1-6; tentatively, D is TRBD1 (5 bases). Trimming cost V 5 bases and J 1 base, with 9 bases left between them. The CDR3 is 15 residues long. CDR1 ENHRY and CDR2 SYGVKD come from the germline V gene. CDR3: CAISFGGSYNSPLHF. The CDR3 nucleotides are TGTGCCATCAGTTTTGGGGGGTCCTATAATTCACCCCTCCACTTT.

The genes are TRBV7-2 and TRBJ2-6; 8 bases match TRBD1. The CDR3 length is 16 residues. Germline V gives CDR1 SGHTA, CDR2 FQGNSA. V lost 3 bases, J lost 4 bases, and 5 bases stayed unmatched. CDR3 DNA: TGTGCCAGCAGCTTGCAGGGGGCGGTGGGGGCCAACGTCCTGACTTTC. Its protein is CASSLQGAVGANVLTF. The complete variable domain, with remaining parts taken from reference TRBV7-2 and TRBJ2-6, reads GAGVSQSPSNKVTEKGKDVELRCDPISGHTALYWYRQSLGQGLEFLIYFQGNSAPDKSGLPSDRFSAERTGGSVSTLTIQRTQQEDSAVYLCASSLQGAVGANVLTFGAGSRLTVL.

The CDR3 is CASTRAGSNYGYTF. Written as DNA, the CDR3 is TGTGCCAGCACTCGGGCGGGGAGTAACTATGGCTACACCTTC. The chain joins TRBV6-6 to TRBJ1-2; D call uncertain. Germline lookup yields CDR1 MNHNY and CDR2 SVGAGI (reference sequence). Trimming cost V 7 bases and J 1 base, with 13 bases left between them. This CDR3 has 14 residues.

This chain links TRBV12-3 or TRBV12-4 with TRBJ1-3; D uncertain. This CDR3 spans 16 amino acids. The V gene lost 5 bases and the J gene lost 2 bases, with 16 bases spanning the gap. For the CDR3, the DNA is TGTGCCAGCAGTCCACGAAGTCTACGCGCTGGAAACACCATATATTTT. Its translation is CASSPRSLRAGNTIYF.

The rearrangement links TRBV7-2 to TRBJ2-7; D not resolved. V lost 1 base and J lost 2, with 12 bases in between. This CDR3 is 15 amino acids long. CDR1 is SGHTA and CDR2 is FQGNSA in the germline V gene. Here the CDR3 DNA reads TGTGCCAGCAGCTTAGATCTCCCGAAAGCCTACGAGCAGTACTTC. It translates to CASSLDLPKAYEQYF. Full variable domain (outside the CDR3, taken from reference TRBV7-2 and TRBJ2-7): GAGVSQSPSNKVTEKGKDVELRCDPISGHTALYWYRQSLGQGLEFLIYFQGNSAPDKSGLPSDRFSAERTGGSVSTLTIQRTQQEDSAVYLCASSLDLPKAYEQYFGPGTRLTVT.

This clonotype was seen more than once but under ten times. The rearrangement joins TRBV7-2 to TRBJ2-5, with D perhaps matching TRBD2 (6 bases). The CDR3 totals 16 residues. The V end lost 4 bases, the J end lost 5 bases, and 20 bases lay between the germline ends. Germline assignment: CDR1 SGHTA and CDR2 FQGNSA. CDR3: CASSSPRLANGETQYF. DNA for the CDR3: TGTGCCAGCAGCTCCCCGCGGCTAGCGAATGGGGAGACCCAGTACTTC.

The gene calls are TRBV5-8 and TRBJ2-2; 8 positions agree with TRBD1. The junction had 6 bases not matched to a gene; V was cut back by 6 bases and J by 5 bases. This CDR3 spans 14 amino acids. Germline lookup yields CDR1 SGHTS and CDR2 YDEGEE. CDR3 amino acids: CASNPGQETGELFF. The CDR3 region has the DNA TGTGCCAGCAACCCGGGACAGGAAACCGGGGAGCTGTTTTTT.

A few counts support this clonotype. CDR3 region: CASTLPGPRSSGNTIYF. CDR3 coding DNA: TGTGCCAGCACCCTCCCAGGCCCCAGGAGCTCTGGAAACACCATATATTTT. The V gene is TRBV28, the J gene TRBJ1-3; D call uncertain. Germline CDR1 is MDHEN and CDR2 is SYDVKM. Trimming stripped 7 bases from V and 0 bases from J, with 19 bases between. The CDR3 runs 17 residues.

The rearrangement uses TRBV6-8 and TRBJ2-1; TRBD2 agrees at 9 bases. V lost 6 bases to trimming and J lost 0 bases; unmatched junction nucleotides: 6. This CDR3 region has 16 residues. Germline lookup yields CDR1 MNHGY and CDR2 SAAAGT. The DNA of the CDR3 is TGTGCCAGCAGGGATAGCGGGAGTAGCTCCTACAATGAGCAGTTCTTC. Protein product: CASRDSGSSSYNEQFF.

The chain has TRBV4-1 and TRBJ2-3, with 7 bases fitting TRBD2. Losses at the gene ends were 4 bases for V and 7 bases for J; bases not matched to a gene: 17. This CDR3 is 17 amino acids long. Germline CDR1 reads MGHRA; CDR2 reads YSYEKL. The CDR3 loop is CASSPRRASGAVYTQYF. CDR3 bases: TGCGCCAGCAGCCCCCGGCGAGCTAGCGGTGCGGTATATACGCAGTATTTT.

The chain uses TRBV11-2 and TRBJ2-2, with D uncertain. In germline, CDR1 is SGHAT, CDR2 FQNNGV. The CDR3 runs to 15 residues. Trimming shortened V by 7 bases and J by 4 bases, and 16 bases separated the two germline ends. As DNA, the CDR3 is TGTGCCAGCACCCCTGTGGGCCCGGGCACCGGGGAGCTGTTTTTT. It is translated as CASTPVGPGTGELFF. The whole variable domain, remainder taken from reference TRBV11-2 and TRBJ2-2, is EAGVAQSPRYKIIEKRQSVAFWCNPISGHATLYWYQQILGQGPKLLIQFQNNGVVDDSQLPKDRFSAERLKGVDSTLKIQPAKLEDSAVYLCASTPVGPGTGELFFGEGSRLTVL.

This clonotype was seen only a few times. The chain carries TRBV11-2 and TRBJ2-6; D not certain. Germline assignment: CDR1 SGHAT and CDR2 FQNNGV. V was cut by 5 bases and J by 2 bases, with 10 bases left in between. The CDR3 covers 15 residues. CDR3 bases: TGTGCCAGCAGCCTCGACCTCCCTGGGGCCAACGTCCTGACTTTC. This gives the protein CASSLDLPGANVLTF.

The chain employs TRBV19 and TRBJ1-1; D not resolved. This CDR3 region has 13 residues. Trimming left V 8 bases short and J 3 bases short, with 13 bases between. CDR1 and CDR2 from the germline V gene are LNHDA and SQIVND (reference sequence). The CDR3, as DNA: TGTGCCAGTTCAGGACTTTCGGACACTGAAGCTTTCTTT. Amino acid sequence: CASSGLSDTEAFF.

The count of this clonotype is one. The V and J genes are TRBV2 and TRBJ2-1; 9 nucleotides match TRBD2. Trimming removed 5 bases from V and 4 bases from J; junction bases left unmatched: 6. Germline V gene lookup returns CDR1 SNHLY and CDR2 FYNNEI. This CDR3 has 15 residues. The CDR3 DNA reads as TGTGCCAGCAGTTTTCCTAGCGGGGAGTACAATGAGCAGTTCTTC. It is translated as CASSFPSGEYNEQFF.

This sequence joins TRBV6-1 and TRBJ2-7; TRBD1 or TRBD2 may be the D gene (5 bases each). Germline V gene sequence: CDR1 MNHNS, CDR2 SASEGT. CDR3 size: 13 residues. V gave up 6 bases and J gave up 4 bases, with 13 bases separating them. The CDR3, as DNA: TGTGCCAGCAGAGGGACGTCGAAATACGAGCAGTACTTC. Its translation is CASRGTSKYEQYF.

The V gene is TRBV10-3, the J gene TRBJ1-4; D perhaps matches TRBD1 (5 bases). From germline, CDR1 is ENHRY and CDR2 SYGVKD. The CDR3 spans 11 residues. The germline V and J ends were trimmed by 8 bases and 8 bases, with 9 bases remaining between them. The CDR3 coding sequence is TGTGCCATCGGGGGGAACGAAAAACTGTTTTTT. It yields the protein CAIGGNEKLFF.

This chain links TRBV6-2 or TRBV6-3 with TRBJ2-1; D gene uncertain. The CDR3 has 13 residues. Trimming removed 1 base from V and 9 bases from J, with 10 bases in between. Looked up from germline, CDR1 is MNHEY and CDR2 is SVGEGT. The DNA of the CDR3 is TGTGCCAGCAGTTACTTAAGGGCTTTTGAGCAGTTCTTC. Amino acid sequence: CASSYLRAFEQFF.

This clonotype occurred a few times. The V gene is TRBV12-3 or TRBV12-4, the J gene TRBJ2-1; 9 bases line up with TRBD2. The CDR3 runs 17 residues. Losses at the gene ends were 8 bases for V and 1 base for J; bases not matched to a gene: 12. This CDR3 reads CASQGGSGRGSYNEQFF. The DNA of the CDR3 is TGTGCCAGCCAGGGTGGTAGCGGGAGAGGGTCCTACAATGAGCAGTTCTTC.

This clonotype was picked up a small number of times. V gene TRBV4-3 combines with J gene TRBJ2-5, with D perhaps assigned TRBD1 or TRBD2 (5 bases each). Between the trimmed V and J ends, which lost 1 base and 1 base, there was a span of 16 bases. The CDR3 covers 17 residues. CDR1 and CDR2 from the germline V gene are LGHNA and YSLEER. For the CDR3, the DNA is TGCGCCAGCAGCCAAGTTTTCACAGGAGGAGGCCAAGAGACCCAGTACTTC. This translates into CASSQVFTGGGQETQYF.

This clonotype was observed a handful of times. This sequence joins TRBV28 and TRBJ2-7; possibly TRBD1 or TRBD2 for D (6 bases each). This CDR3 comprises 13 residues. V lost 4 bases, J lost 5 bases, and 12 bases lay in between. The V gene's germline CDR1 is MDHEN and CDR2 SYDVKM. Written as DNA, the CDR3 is TGTGCCAGCAGTTCACAGGGACTCAACGAGCAGTACTTC. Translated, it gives CASSSQGLNEQYF. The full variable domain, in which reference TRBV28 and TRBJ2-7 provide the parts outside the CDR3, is DVKVTQSSRYLVKRTGEKVFLECVQDMDHENMFWYRQDPGLGLRLIYFSYDVKMKEKGDIPEGYSVSREKKERFSLILESASTNQTSMYLCASSSQGLNEQYFGPGTRLTVT.

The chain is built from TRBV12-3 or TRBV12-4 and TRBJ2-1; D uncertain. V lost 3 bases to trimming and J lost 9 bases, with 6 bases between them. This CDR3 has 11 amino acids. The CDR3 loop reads CASSFVLEQFF. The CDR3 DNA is TGTGCCAGCAGTTTCGTCCTTGAGCAGTTCTTC.

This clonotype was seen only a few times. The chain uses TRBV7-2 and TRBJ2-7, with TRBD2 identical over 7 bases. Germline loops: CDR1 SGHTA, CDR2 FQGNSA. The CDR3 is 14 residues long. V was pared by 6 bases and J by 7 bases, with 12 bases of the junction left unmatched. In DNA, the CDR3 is TGTGCCAGCAGTCTTAGCGGGCCCTTATCAGAGCAGTACTTC. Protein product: CASSLSGPLSEQYF.

In nucleotides, the CDR3 is TGTGCCAGCAGCCCCTTCGGGACATCGCAGATGAACTCCTACGAGCAGTACGTC. It translates to CASSPFGTSQMNSYEQYV. The gene calls are TRBV5-6 and TRBJ2-7; tentative D call: TRBD1 (6 bases). V gave up 4 bases and J gave up 0 bases, with 23 bases separating them. The CDR3 loop spans 18 amino acids. Looked up from germline, CDR1 is SGHDT and CDR2 is YYEEEE.

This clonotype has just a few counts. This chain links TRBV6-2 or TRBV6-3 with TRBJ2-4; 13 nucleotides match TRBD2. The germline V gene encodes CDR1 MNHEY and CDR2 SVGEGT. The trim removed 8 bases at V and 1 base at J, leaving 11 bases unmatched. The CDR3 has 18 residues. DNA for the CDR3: TGTGCCAGCCAGAGGACTAGCGGGAGCGGACTGGCCAAAAACATTCAGTACTTC. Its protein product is CASQRTSGSGLAKNIQYF.

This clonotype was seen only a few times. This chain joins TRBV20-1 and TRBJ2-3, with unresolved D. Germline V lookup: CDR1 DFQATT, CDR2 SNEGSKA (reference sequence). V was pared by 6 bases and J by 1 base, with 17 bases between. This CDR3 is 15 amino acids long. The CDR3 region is CSASRASRGTDTQYF. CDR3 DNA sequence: TGCAGTGCGTCGAGAGCGTCTAGAGGCACAGATACGCAGTATTTT.